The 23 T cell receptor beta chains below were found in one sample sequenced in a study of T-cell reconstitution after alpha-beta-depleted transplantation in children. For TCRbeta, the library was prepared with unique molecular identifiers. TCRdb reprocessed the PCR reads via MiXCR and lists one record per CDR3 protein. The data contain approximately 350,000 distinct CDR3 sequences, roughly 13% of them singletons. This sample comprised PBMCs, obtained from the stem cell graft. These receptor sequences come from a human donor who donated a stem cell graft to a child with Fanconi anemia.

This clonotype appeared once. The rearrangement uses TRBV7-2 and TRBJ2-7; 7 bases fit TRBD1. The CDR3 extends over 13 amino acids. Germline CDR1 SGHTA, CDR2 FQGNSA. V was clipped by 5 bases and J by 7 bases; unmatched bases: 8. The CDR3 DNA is TGTGCCAGCAGCCCCGGACAGGACCGGGAGCAGTACTTC. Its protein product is CASSPGQDREQYF.

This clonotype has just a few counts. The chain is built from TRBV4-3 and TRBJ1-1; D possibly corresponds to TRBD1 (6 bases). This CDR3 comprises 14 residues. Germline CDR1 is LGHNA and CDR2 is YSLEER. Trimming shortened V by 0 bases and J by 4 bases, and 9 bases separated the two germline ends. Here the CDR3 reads CASSQEGGGTEAFF. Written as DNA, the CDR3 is TGCGCCAGCAGCCAAGAGGGGGGCGGCACTGAAGCTTTCTTT.

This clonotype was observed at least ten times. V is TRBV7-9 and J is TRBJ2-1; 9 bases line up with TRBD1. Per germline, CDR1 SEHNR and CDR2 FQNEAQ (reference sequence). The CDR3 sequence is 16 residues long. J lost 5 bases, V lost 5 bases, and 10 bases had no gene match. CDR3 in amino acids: CASSLGPGQGDNEQFF. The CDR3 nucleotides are TGTGCCAGCAGCCTGGGTCCGGGACAGGGCGACAATGAGCAGTTCTTC.

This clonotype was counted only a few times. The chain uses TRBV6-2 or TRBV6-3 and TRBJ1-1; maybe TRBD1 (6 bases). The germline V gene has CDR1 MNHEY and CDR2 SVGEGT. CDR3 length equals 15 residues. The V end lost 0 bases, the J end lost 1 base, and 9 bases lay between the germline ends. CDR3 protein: CASSYSAGENTEAFF. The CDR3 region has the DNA TGTGCCAGCAGTTACTCAGCAGGGGAGAACACTGAAGCTTTCTTT.

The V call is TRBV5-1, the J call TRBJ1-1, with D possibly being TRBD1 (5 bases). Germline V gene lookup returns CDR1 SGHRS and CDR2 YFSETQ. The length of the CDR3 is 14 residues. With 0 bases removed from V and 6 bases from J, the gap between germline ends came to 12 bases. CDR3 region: CASSLGDGFAEAFF. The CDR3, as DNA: TGCGCCAGCAGCTTGGGGGACGGGTTCGCTGAAGCTTTCTTT.

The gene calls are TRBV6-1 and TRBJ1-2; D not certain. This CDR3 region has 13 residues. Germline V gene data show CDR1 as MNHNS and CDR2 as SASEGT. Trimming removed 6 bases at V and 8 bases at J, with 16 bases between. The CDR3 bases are TGTGCCAGCAGGCCCGACATCGCCCGGGGCTACACCTTC. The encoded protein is CASRPDIARGYTF.

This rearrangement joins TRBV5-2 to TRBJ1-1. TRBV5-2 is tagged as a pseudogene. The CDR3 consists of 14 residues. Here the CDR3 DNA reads TGTGCCATGGGCCCTGGGCCCCGCGGCACTGAAGCTTTCTTT. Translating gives CAMGPGPRGTEAFF.

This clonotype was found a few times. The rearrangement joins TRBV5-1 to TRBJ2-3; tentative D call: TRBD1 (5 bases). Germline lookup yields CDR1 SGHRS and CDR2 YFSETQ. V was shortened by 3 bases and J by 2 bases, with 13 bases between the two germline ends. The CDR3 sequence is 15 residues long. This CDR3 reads CASSSQGHFTDTQYF. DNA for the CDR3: TGCGCCAGCAGCTCCCAAGGACACTTCACAGATACGCAGTATTTT.

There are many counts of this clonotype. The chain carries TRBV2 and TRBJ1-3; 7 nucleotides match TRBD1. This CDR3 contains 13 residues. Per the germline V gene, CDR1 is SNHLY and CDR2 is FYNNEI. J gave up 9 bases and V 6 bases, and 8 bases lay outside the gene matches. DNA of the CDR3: TGTGCCAGCAGGCCCGGACAGGATCTCACCATATATTTT. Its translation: CASRPGQDLTIYF.

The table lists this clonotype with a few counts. The CDR3 protein is CASSPVGPSSGNTIYF. The DNA for the CDR3 is TGTGCCAGCTCACCAGTTGGCCCGAGCTCTGGAAACACCATATATTTT. This sequence joins TRBV18 and TRBJ1-3; D is unclear. The germline gives CDR1 KGHSH, CDR2 LQKENI. Trimming shortened V by 2 bases and J by 0 bases, and 11 bases separated the two germline ends. The CDR3 runs to 16 residues.

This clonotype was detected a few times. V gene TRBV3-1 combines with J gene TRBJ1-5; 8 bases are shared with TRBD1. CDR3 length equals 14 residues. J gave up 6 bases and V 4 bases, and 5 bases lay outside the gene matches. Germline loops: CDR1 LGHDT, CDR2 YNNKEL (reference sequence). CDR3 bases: TGTGCCAGCAGCCCAACAGGGGGTAGTCAGCCCCAGCATTTT. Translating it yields CASSPTGGSQPQHF.

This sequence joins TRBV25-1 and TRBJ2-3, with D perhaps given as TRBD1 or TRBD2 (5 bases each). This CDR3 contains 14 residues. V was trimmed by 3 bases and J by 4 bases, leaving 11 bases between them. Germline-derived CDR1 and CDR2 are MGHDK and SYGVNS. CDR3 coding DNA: TGTGCCAGCAGTGAGGCGAGGGGTGCAGATACGCAGTATTTT. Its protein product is CASSEARGADTQYF.

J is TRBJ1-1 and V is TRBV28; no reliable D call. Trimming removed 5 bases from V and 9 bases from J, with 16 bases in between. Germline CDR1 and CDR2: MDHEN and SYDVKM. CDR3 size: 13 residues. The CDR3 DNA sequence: TGTGCCAGCAGTCGAAATCCTACGTGGCAAGCTTTCTTT. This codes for CASSRNPTWQAFF. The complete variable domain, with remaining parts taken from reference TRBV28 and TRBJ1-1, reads DVKVTQSSRYLVKRTGEKVFLECVQDMDHENMFWYRQDPGLGLRLIYFSYDVKMKEKGDIPEGYSVSREKKERFSLILESASTNQTSMYLCASSRNPTWQAFFGQGTRLTVV.

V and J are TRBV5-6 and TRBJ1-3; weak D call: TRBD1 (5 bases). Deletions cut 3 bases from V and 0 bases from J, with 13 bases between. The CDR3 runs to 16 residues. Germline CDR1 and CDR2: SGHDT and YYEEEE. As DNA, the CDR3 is TGTGCCAGCAGCTGGGGGGAGATCGTCTCTGGAAACACCATATATTTT. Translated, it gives CASSWGEIVSGNTIYF.

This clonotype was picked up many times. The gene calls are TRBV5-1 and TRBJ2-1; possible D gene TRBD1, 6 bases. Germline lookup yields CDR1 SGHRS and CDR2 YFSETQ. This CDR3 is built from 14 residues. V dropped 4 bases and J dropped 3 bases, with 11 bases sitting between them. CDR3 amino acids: CASSTGTLYNEQFF. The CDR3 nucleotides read TGCGCCAGCAGCACAGGGACGCTCTACAATGAGCAGTTCTTC.

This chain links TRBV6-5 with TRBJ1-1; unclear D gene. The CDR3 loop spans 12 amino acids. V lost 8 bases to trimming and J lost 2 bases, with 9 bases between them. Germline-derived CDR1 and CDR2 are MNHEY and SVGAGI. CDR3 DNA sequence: TGTGCCAGCGAGGGCTCAAACACTGAAGCTTTCTTT. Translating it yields CASEGSNTEAFF.

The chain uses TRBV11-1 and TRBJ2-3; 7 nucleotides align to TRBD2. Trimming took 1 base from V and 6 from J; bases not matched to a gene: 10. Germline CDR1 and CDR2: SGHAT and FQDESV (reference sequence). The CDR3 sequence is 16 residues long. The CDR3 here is CASSLGTRLAGDTQYF. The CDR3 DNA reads TGTGCCAGCAGCTTAGGGACCCGACTAGCTGGCGATACGCAGTATTTT.

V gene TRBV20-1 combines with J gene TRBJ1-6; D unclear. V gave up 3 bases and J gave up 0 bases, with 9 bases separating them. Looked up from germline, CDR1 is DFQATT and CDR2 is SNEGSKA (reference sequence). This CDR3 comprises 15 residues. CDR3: CSARAQSSYNSPLHF. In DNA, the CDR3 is TGCAGTGCTAGGGCCCAGAGCTCCTATAATTCACCCCTCCACTTT.

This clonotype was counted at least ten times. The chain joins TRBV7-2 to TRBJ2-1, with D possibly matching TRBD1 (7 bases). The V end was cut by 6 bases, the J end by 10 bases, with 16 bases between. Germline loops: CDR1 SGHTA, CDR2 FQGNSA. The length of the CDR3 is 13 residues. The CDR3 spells CASSLQGEDEQFF. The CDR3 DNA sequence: TGTGCCAGCAGTCTCCAGGGGGAGGACGAGCAGTTCTTC.

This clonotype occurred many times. The CDR3 here is CASSLEGKNTEAFF. CDR3 DNA: TGTGCCAGCAGTTTAGAGGGTAAGAACACTGAAGCTTTCTTT. This chain links TRBV12-3 or TRBV12-4 with TRBJ1-1; D remains unclear. Trimming removed 1 base from V and 1 base from J, with 7 bases in between. There are 14 residues in the CDR3.

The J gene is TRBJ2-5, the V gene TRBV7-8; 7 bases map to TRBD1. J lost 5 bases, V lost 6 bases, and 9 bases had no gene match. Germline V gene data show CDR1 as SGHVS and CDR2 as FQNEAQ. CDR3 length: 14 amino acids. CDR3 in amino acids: CASSRNRGRETQYF. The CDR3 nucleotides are TGTGCCAGCAGTCGAAACAGGGGTAGGGAGACCCAGTACTTC.

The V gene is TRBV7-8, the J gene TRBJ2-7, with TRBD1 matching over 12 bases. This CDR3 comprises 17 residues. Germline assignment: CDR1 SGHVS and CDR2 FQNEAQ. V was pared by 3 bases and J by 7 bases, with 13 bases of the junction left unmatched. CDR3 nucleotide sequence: TGTGCCAGCAGCTTTGCCGGGGACAGGGGGCGAAGGAGTGAGCAGTACGTC. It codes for CASSFAGDRGRRSEQYV.

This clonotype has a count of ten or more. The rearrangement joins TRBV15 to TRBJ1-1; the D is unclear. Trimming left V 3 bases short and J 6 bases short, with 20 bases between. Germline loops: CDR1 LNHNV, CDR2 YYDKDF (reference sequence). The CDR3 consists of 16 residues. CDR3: CATSSRSLRGDAEAFF. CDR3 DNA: TGTGCCACCAGCAGTCGATCCCTCCGGGGTGACGCTGAAGCTTTCTTT.